A single sample is the source of the 20 T cell receptor beta chains below, sequenced in a study of cytomegalovirus exposure and HLA in healthy donors. Researchers ran the PCR with 60 Vbeta and 13 Jbeta primers. Profiling relied on immunoSEQ multiplex PCR, and the TCRdb table lists in-frame clones only, not all of them. Among roughly 190,000 clones, roughly four fifths were seen once, and the ten largest hold more than 3%. Sequenced material: PBMCs. The receptors stem from a man in his forties in good health and CMV-seropositive.

The V gene is TRBV7-2, the J gene TRBJ2-1, with D maybe TRBD1 (5 bases). The germline V gene encodes CDR1 SGHTA and CDR2 FQGNSA. V lost 4 bases to trimming and J lost 12 bases, with 16 bases between them. The CDR3 covers 13 residues. The CDR3, as DNA: TGTGCCAGCAGCTACGACAGTTTACTCGGGCAGTTCTTC. Residues: CASSYDSLLGQFF.

The J gene is TRBJ2-1, the V gene TRBV5-1; 11 bases are shared with TRBD1. The CDR3 sequence is 14 residues long. The germline V gene encodes CDR1 SGHRS and CDR2 YFSETQ. The V segment lost 4 bases and the J segment 7 bases; nucleotides outside the gene matches: 4. DNA for the CDR3: TGCGCCAGCAGCGGGGGACAGGGGGTGAATGAGCAGTTCTTC. Encoded protein: CASSGGQGVNEQFF.

CDR3 protein: CASSLVAGNSKNIQYF. The DNA for the CDR3 is TGTGCCAGCAGCTTGGTGGCAGGGAACTCCAAAAACATTCAGTACTTC. The rearrangement links TRBV5-5 to TRBJ2-4; TRBD1 might be the D (5 bases). Per germline, CDR1 SGHKS and CDR2 YYEKEE (reference sequence). The CDR3 spans 16 residues. Trimming took off 0 bases at V and 2 bases at J, with 12 bases between the two ends. Full variable domain (remainder filled in from reference TRBV5-5 and TRBJ2-4): DAGVTQSPTHLIKTRGQQVTLRCSPISGHKSVSWYQQVLGQGPQFIFQYYEKEERGRGNFPDRFSARQFPNYSSELNVNALLLGDSALYLCASSLVAGNSKNIQYFGAGTRLSVL.

This clone has just one count. The chain is built from TRBV19 and TRBJ2-3, with D perhaps matching TRBD2 (7 bases). The CDR3 runs 15 residues. Looked up from germline, CDR1 is LNHDA and CDR2 is SQIVND (reference sequence). V dropped 4 bases and J dropped 1 base, with 12 bases sitting between them. CDR3 sequence: CASSRVGGRTDTQYF. The DNA of the CDR3 is TGTGCCAGTAGTAGGGTCGGGGGGCGCACAGATACGCAGTATTTT.

This chain joins TRBV5-6 and TRBJ2-1, with TRBD2 matching over 13 bases. The CDR3 loop spans 16 amino acids. The germline V gene has CDR1 SGHDT and CDR2 YYEEEE. V dropped 3 bases and J dropped 6; count of bases not matched to a gene: 6. The CDR3 nucleotides read TGTGCCAGCAGCTCCCTACTAGCGGGGGGGCTCAATGAGCAGTTCTTC. The encoded protein is CASSSLLAGGLNEQFF.

V is TRBV28 and J is TRBJ2-1, with 11 bases lining up with TRBD2. Germline V gives CDR1 MDHEN, CDR2 SYDVKM. The CDR3 has 16 residues. Losses at the gene ends were 2 bases for V and 6 bases for J; bases not matched to a gene: 6. DNA of the CDR3: TGTGCCAGCAGTTTACATGGACTAGCGGGTATCAATGAGCAGTTCTTC. Translating it yields CASSLHGLAGINEQFF.

The V gene is TRBV21-1, the J gene TRBJ1-4; TRBD1, the D gene given by the table, was not confirmed from the DNA. TRBV21-1 is a pseudogene locus. The CDR3 has 13 residues. This CDR3 is CARRQGPNEKLFF. The CDR3 bases are TGTGCCAGAAGACAGGGACCTAATGAAAAACTGTTTTTT.

The chain combines TRBV14 with TRBJ2-2; D perhaps matches TRBD2 (6 bases). Looked up from germline, CDR1 is SGHDN and CDR2 is FVKESK. Trimming took 0 bases from V and 6 from J, leaving 8 bases between them. The CDR3 spans 14 residues. The chain's CDR3 is CASSQDRRAGELFF. The CDR3 DNA is TGTGCCAGCAGCCAAGATCGGAGGGCCGGGGAGCTGTTTTTT.

The CDR3 sequence: CASSSRTGADTEAFF. The CDR3 DNA reads as TGTGCCAGCAGCTCCAGGACAGGGGCGGACACTGAAGCTTTCTTT. The chain links TRBV5-5 to TRBJ1-1, with TRBD1 matching 9 bases. The germline CDR1 and CDR2 sequences are SGHKS and YYEKEE (reference sequence). V lost 3 bases to trimming and J lost 3 bases; unmatched junction nucleotides: 6. The CDR3 consists of 15 residues.

The rearrangement links TRBV4-2 to TRBJ2-1; 8 bases fit TRBD2. The CDR3 extends over 15 amino acids. CDR1 is LGHNA, CDR2 YNFKEQ, per germline. V lost 7 bases to trimming and J lost 7 bases; unmatched junction nucleotides: 12. The CDR3 loop is CASTPSLAGVNEQFF. In nucleotides, the CDR3 is TGTGCCAGCACCCCCTCCCTAGCGGGCGTTAATGAGCAGTTCTTC.

The table lists this clone with a count of one. The rearrangement joins TRBV4-3 to TRBJ2-2, with 9 bases that match TRBD2. The germline V gene encodes CDR1 LGHNA and CDR2 YSLEER. The CDR3 has 19 amino acids. The junction had 8 bases not matched to a gene; V was cut back by 0 bases and J by 0 bases. The CDR3 loop is CASSQEPSGINANTGELFF. The DNA for the CDR3 is TGCGCCAGCAGCCAAGAACCTAGCGGGATTAACGCGAACACCGGGGAGCTGTTTTTT.

V gene TRBV2 combines with J gene TRBJ2-5; a weak D match, TRBD2 (6 bases). Germline assignment: CDR1 SNHLY and CDR2 FYNNEI. This CDR3 is built from 15 residues. Trimming took off 6 bases at V and 1 base at J, with 15 bases between the two ends. CDR3 nucleotides: TGTGCCAGCAGCGGCTCACGGGGGAGCCAAGAGACCCAGTACTTC. Translating gives CASSGSRGSQETQYF.

The chain couples TRBV7-6 to TRBJ2-5; 15 bases are shared with TRBD2. Trimming cost V 7 bases and J 7 bases; bases outside gene matches: 10. Germline V gene sequence: CDR1 SGHVS, CDR2 FNYEAQ. The CDR3 totals 16 residues. The CDR3 region has the DNA TGTGCCAGCACCCGGACTAGCGGGAGGGCGGAGGGGACCCAGTACTTC. As protein: CASTRTSGRAEGTQYF.

This sequence joins TRBV10-3 and TRBJ1-4; 7 nucleotides match TRBD1. Looked up from germline, CDR1 is ENHRY and CDR2 is SYGVKD. The CDR3 has 17 residues. Unmatched junction bases numbered 9, after V lost 2 bases and J lost 3 bases. The CDR3 nucleotides read TGTGCCATCAGTGAGCAAAACGGACAGGCCTCTAATGAAAAACTGTTTTTT. Protein: CAISEQNGQASNEKLFF.

This clone appeared a few times. This chain's CDR3 is CASSPAVDSTYEQYF. CDR3 DNA sequence: TGCGCCAGCAGTCCCGCGGTTGATTCCACCTACGAGCAGTACTTC. The J gene is TRBJ2-7, the V gene TRBV4-3; D gene unclear. Between the trimmed V and J ends, which lost 6 bases and 2 bases, there was a span of 17 bases. Germline V gives CDR1 LGHNA, CDR2 YSLEER. CDR3 length equals 15 residues.

Here the CDR3 DNA reads TGTGCCACCTCGAATACGGGACAGACCTACAATGAGCAGTTCTTC. Its translation is CATSNTGQTYNEQFF. The chain employs TRBV10-3 and TRBJ2-1; 7 positions agree with TRBD1. V shed 10 bases and J 2 bases; nucleotides not matched to a gene: 11. CDR3 size: 15 residues. Germline values: CDR1 ENHRY, CDR2 SYGVKD.

V gene TRBV5-1 combines with J gene TRBJ2-4, with D possibly matching TRBD1 (6 bases). V shed 4 bases and J shed 3 bases, with 20 bases lying between them. Germline V lookup: CDR1 SGHRS, CDR2 YFSETQ. The CDR3 contains 17 residues. The CDR3 region has the DNA TGCGCCAGCAGCCTAGACAGGACCGGGGTTGGCAAAAACATTCAGTACTTC. Translating it yields CASSLDRTGVGKNIQYF.

This clone was detected a few times. The rearrangement links TRBV5-4 to TRBJ2-7; 7 positions match TRBD2. The CDR3 consists of 15 residues. Germline CDR1 and CDR2: SGHNT and YYREEE (reference sequence). V shed 4 bases, J shed 0 bases, and the junction held 7 bases outside the gene matches. The CDR3 loop reads CASSGQASGSYEQYF. CDR3 coding DNA: TGTGCCAGCAGCGGGCAGGCTAGCGGCTCCTACGAGCAGTACTTC.

As regards this clone: Germline and junction disagree at one end, which may indicate a read error. The V call is TRBV7-9, the J call TRBJ2-7; 7 nucleotides match TRBD2. This CDR3 spans 15 amino acids. Looked up from germline, CDR1 is SEHNR and CDR2 is FQNEAQ (reference sequence). As DNA, the CDR3 is TGTGCCGGCAGCTTAGGGGCCGGGACTACCTACGAGCAGTACTTC. Translated, it gives CAGSLGAGTTYEQYF. Full variable domain (outside the CDR3, taken from reference TRBV7-9 and TRBJ2-7): DTGVSQNPRHKITKRGQNVTFRCDPISEHNRLYWYRQTLGQGPEFLTYFQNEAQLEKSRLLSDRFSAERPKGSFSTLEIQRTEQGDSAMYLCAGSLGAGTTYEQYFGPGTRLTVT.

This chain uses TRBV9 with TRBJ2-1, with 8 nucleotides matching TRBD2. The CDR3 is 17 amino acids. Germline lookup yields CDR1 SGDLS and CDR2 YYNGEE. The ends lost 1 base at V and 8 bases at J; junction bases unmatched: 14. DNA of the CDR3: TGTGCCAGCAGCGTACTAACGGGAGGGATGTCTTTGGATGAGCAGTTCTTC. It yields the protein CASSVLTGGMSLDEQFF.